The T cell receptor beta chain under discussion was sequenced for a study of graft-versus-host responses after intestinal transplantation. Germline V gene lookup returns CDR1 DFQATT and CDR2 SNEGSKA (reference sequence). The CDR3 totals 10 residues. Between the trimmed V and J ends, which lost 3 bases and 9 bases, there was a span of 7 bases. TCRdb's table, derived via immunoSEQ multiplex PCR, lists solely in-frame clones and lacks some. The sample gives several thousand clones, approximately 25% of which show up once; roughly 4% is in the top ten. This sample comprised alloreactive CD4+ T cells from a mixed lymphocyte reaction culture, obtained before transplantation. Subset: CFSE-low proliferating T cells sorted from approximately 6-day pre-transplant mixed lymphocyte reaction (GvH or HvG direction). The chain combines TRBV20-1 with TRBJ2-3; D is unclear. The clonotype originates from a human patient who was an organ donor for intestinal transplantation. CDR3 in DNA: TGCAGTGCTAGGGGTTGGACGCAGTATTTT. Translating gives CSARGWTQYF.